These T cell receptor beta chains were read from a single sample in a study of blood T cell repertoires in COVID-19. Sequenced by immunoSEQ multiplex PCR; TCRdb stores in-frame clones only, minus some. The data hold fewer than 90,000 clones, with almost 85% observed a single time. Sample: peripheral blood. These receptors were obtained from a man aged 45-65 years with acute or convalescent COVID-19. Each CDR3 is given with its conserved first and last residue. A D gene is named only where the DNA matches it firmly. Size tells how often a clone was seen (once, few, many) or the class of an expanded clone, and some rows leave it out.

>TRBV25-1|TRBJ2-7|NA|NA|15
CATTKIGEQGYEQYF
TGTGCCACCACCAAGATCGGAGAACAGGGCTACGAGCAGTACTTC
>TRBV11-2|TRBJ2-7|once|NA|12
CASSLGPSEQYF
TGTGCCAGCAGCTTAGGGCCCTCCGAGCAGTACTTC
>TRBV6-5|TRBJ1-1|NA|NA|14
CASSNTAGRTEAFF
TGTGCCAGCAGTAATACTGCAGGGCGGACTGAAGCTTTCTTT
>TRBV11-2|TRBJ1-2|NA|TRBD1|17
CASSLDPLGDRTFGYTF
TGTGCCAGCAGCTTAGACCCGTTGGGGGACAGGACCTTTGGCTACACCTTC
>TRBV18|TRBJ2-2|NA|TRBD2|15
CASSPSGGKTGELFF
TGTGCCAGCTCACCGTCGGGAGGGAAAACCGGGGAGCTGTTTTTT
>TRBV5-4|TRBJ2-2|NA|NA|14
CATSPDSPTGELFF
TGTGCCACCTCGCCCGACAGTCCCACCGGGGAGCTGTTTTTT
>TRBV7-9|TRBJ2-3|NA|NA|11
CASSPQDTQYF
TGTGCCAGCAGCCCTCAGGATACGCAGTATTTT
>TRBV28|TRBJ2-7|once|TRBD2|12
CASSRGGKEQYF
TGTGCCAGCAGTCGGGGGGGCAAAGAGCAGTACTTC
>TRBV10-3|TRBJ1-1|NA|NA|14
CAISEHGENTEAFF
TGTGCCATCAGTGAGCACGGTGAGAACACTGAAGCTTTCTTT
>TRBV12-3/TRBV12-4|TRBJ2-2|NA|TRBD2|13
CASASGRTGELFF
TGTGCCAGCGCTAGCGGGAGAACCGGGGAGCTGTTTTTT
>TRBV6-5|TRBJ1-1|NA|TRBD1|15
CASSYSRTGDTEAFF
TGTGCCAGCAGTTACTCAAGGACAGGGGATACTGAAGCTTTCTTT
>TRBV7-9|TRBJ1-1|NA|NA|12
CAGEQAEAEAFF
TGTGCCGGTGAGCAGGCTGAAGCTGAAGCTTTCTTT
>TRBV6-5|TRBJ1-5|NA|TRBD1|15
CASGGTGTGYQPQHF
TGTGCCAGCGGGGGTACCGGGACAGGGTATCAGCCCCAGCATTTT
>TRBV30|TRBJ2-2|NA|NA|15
CAWSVTGGATGELFF
TGTGCCTGGAGTGTAACAGGGGGGGCCACCGGGGAGCTGTTTTTT
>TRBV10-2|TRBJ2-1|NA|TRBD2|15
CASSPGTSVYNEQFF
TGCGCCAGCAGTCCCGGGACTAGCGTCTACAATGAGCAGTTCTTC
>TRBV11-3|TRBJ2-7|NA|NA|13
CASSLTRWDEQYF
TGTGCCAGCAGCTTAACCAGGTGGGACGAGCAGTACTTC
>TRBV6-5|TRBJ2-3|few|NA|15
CASRAGLWGTDTQYF
TGTGCCAGCAGGGCAGGGTTGTGGGGCACAGATACGCAGTATTTT
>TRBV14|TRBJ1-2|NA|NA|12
CASSQTGYGYTF
TGTGCCAGCAGCCAGACGGGGTATGGCTACACCTTC
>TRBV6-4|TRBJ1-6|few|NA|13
CASSDWAGSPLHF
TGTGCCAGCAGTGACTGGGCTGGCTCACCCCTCCACTTT
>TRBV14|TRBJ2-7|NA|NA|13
CASSNQIVLEQYF
TGTGCCAGCAGCAACCAGATCGTCCTCGAGCAGTACTTC
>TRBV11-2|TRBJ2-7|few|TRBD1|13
CASSRQGSSEQYF
TGTGCCAGCAGCCGACAGGGATCCTCCGAGCAGTACTTC
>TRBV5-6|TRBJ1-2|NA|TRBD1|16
CASSSALSTGNYGYTF
TGTGCCAGCAGCTCAGCCCTTTCGACAGGGAACTATGGCTACACCTTC
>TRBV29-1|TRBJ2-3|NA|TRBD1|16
CSVEGRDRGHTDTQYF
TGCAGCGTTGAAGGGAGGGACAGGGGTCACACAGATACGCAGTATTTT
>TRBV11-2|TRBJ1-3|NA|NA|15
CASSPTRRDGNTIYF
TGTGCCAGCAGCCCGACCAGGAGGGATGGAAACACCATATATTTT
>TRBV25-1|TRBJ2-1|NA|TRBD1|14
CASTPDRGKGEQFF
TGTGCCAGCACTCCGGACAGGGGAAAAGGGGAGCAGTTCTTC
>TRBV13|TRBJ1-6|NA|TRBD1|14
CASSPGQLNSPLHF
TGTGCCAGCAGCCCGGGACAGCTTAATTCACCCCTCCACTTT
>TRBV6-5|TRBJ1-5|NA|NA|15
CASSPTGNSNQPQHF
TGTGCCAGCAGTCCGACGGGAAATAGCAATCAGCCCCAGCATTTT
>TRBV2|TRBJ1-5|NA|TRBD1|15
CATSDSWTGAQPQHF
TGTGCCACCTCGGACTCCTGGACAGGGGCTCAGCCCCAGCATTTT
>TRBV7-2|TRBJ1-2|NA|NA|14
CASGEGARNYGYTF
TGTGCCAGCGGGGAAGGGGCCAGAAACTATGGCTACACCTTC
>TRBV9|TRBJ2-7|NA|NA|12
CASSGDFYEQYF
TGTGCCAGCAGCGGGGACTTCTACGAGCAGTACTTC
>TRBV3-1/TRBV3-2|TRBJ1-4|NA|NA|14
CASSPRGGNEKLFF
TGTGCCAGCAGCCCGCGGGGTGGTAATGAAAAACTGTTTTTT
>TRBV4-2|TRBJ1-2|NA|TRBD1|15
CASSQDTTGVNGYTF
TGTGCCAGCAGCCAAGATACGACAGGGGTGAATGGCTACACCTTC
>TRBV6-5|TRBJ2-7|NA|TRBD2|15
CASSPSGTSSYEQYF
TGTGCCAGCAGTCCCTCCGGGACTAGCTCCTACGAGCAGTACTTC
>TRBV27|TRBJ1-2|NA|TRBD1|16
CASSREQGAGRYGYTF
TGTGCCAGCAGCCGAGAACAGGGGGCTGGGAGGTATGGCTACACCTTC
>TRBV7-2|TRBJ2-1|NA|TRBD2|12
CASSPSGIEQFF
TGTGCCAGCAGCCCTAGCGGGATTGAGCAGTTCTTC
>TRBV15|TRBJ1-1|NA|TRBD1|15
CATSYPGQGHTEAFF
TGTGCCACCAGCTACCCGGGACAGGGGCACACTGAAGCTTTCTTT
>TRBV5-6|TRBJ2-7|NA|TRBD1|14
CASSPGQGNYEQYF
TGTGCCAGCAGCCCGGGACAGGGGAATTACGAGCAGTACTTC
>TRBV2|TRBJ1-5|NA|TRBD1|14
CASTTTGENQPQHF
TGTGCCAGCACCACGACAGGGGAGAATCAGCCCCAGCATTTT
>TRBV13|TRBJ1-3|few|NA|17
CASSFLTLGWGENTIYF
TGTGCCAGCAGCTTTCTCACCCTGGGCTGGGGGGAGAACACCATATATTTT
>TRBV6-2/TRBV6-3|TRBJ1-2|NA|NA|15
CASSYSTDSNYGYTF
TGTGCCAGCAGTTACTCGACAGACTCTAACTATGGCTACACCTTC
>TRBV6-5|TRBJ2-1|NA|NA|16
CASSYSIGPEGNEQFF
TGTGCCAGCAGTTACTCGATAGGCCCGGAGGGCAATGAGCAGTTCTTC
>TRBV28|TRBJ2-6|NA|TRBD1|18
CASSRIGQELSGANVLTF
TGTGCCAGCAGTAGAATTGGACAGGAGTTGTCTGGGGCCAACGTCCTGACTTTC
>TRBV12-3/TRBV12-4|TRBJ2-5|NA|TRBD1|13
CASSNRQGKTQYF
TGTGCCAGCAGTAACAGACAGGGCAAGACCCAGTACTTC
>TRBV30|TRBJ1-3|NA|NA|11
CAWADRNTIYF
TGTGCCTGGGCGGACAGAAACACCATATATTTT
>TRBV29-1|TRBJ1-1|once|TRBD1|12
CSVGRGLTEAFF
TGCAGCGTTGGAAGGGGGCTGACTGAAGCTTTCTTT
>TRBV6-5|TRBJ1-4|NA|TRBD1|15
CASSQPGQENEKLFF
TGTGCCAGCAGTCAGCCGGGACAGGAGAATGAAAAACTGTTTTTT